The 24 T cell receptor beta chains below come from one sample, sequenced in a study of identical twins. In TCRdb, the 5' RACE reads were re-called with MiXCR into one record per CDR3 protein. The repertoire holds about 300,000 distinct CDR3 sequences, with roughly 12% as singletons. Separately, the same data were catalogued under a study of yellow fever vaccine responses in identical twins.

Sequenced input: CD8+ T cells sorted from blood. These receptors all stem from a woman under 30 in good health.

The CDR3: CASSAHRGGETQYF. DNA for the CDR3: TGTGCCAGCAGCGCGCACAGGGGAGGGGAGACCCAGTACTTC. This chain links TRBV7-6 with TRBJ2-5; D may match TRBD1 or TRBD2 (7 bases each). The CDR3 extends over 14 amino acids. Germline assignment: CDR1 SGHVS and CDR2 FNYEAQ. V lost 5 bases and J 5 bases, leaving 15 bases between the germline ends. Filled out from reference TRBV7-6 and TRBJ2-5, the complete variable domain reads GAGVSQSPRYKVTKRGQDVALRCDPISGHVSLYWYRQALGQGPEFLTYFNYEAQQDKSGLPNDRFSAERPEGSISTLTIQRTEQRDSAMYRCASSAHRGGETQYFGPGTRLLVL.

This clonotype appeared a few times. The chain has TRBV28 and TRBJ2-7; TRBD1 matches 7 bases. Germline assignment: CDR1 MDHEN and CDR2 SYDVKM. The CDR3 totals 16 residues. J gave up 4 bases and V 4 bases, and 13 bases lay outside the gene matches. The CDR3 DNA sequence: TGTGCCAGCAGTTCCCCCAGGTCAGGGGGTATGTACGAGCAGTACTTC. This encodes CASSSPRSGGMYEQYF.

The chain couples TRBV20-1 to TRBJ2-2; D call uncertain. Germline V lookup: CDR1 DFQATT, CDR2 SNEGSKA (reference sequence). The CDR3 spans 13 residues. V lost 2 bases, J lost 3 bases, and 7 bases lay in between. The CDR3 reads CSARPEHTGELFF. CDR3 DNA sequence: TGCAGTGCTAGACCGGAACACACCGGGGAGCTGTTTTTT.

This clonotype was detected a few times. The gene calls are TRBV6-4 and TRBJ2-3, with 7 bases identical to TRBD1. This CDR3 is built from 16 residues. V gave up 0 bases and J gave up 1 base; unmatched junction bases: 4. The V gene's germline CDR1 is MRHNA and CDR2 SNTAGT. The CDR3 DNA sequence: TGTGCCAGCAGTGACTCAGTCCAGGGGGGCACAGATACGCAGTATTTT. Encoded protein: CASSDSVQGGTDTQYF.

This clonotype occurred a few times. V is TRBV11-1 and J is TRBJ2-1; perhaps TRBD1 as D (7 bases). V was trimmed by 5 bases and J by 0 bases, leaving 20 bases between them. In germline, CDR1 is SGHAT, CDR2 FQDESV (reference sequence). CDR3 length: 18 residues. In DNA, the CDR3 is TGTGCCAGCAGCCTTCGGCTTCAGGGGGGCAGCTCCTACAATGAGCAGTTCTTC. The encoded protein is CASSLRLQGGSSYNEQFF.

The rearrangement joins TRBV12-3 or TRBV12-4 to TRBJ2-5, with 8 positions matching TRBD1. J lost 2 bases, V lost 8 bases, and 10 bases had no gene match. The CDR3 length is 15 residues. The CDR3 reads CASAGAGGHQETQYF. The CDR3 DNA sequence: TGTGCCAGCGCGGGTGCAGGGGGCCATCAAGAGACCCAGTACTTC.

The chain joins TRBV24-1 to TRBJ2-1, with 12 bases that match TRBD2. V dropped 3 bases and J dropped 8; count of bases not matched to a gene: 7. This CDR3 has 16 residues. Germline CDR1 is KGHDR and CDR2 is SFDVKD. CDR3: CATSDASGRVMDEQFF. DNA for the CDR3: TGTGCCACCAGTGATGCTAGCGGGAGGGTTATGGATGAGCAGTTCTTC.

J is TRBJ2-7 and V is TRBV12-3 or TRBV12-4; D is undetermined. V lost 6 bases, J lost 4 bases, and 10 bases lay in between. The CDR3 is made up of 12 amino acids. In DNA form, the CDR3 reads TGTGCCAGCAGCCGCTCCATTTACGAGCAGTACTTC. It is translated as CASSRSIYEQYF.

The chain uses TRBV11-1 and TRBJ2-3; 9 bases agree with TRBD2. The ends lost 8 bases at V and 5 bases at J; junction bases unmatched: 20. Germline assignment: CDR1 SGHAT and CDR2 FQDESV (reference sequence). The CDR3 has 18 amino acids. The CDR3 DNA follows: TGTGCCAGCCTCCCATGGGACGATCTAGCGGGACCAGGAGATACGCAGTATTTT. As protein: CASLPWDDLAGPGDTQYF.

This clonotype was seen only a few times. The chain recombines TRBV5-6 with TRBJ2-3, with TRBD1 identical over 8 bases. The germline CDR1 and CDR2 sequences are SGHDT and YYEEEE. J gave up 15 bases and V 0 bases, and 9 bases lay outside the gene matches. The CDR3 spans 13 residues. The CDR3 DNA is TGTGCCAGCAGCTTGGCGGGTGGGACAGGCCTATATTTT. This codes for CASSLAGGTGLYF.

DNA of the CDR3: TGCAGTGCTACCCGGGGACAGGGCGGGGAGACCCAGTACTTC. It translates to CSATRGQGGETQYF. This chain uses TRBV20-1 with TRBJ2-5; 9 nucleotides line up with TRBD1. Losses at the gene ends were 4 bases for V and 5 bases for J; bases not matched to a gene: 8. Germline lookup yields CDR1 DFQATT and CDR2 SNEGSKA (reference sequence). The CDR3 extends over 14 amino acids.

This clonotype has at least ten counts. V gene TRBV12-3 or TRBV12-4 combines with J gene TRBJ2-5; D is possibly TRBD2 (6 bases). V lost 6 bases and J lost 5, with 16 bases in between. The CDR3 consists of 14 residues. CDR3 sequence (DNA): TGTGCCAGCAGGGGCCTCGGGAGCGGGGAGACCCAGTACTTC. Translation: CASRGLGSGETQYF.

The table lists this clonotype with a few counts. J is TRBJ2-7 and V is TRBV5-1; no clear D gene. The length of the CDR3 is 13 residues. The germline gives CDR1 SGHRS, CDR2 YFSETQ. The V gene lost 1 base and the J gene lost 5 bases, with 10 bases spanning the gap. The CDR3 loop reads CASSLWLGNEQYF. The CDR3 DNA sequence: TGCGCCAGCAGCTTGTGGTTGGGGAACGAGCAGTACTTC.

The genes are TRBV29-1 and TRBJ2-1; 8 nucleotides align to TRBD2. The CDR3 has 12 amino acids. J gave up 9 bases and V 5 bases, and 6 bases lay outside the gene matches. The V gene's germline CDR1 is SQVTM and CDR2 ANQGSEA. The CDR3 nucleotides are TGCAGCGTTAACGCGGGGGGTAGTGAGCAGTTCTTC. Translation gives CSVNAGGSEQFF.

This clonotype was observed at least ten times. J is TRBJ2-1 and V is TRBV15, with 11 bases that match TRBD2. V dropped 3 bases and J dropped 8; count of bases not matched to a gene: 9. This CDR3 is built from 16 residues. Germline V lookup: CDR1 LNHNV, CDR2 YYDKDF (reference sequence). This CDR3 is CATSSVTSGRADEQFF. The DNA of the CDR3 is TGTGCCACCAGCAGTGTAACTAGCGGGAGAGCAGATGAGCAGTTCTTC.

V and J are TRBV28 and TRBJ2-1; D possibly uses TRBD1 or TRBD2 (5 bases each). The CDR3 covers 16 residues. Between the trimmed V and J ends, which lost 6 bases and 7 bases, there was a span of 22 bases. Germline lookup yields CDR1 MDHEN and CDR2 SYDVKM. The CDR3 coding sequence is TGTGCCAGCAGCACCCAAGGTTGGGGGTCCAATAATGAGCAGTTCTTC. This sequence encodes CASSTQGWGSNNEQFF.

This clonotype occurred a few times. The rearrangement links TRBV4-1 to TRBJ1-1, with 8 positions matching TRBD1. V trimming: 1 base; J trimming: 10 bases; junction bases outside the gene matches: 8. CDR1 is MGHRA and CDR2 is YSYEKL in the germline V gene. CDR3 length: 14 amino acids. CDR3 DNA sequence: TGCGCCAGCAGCCAAGTCAGCAGGGGGCCTGGAGCTTTCTTT. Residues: CASSQVSRGPGAFF.

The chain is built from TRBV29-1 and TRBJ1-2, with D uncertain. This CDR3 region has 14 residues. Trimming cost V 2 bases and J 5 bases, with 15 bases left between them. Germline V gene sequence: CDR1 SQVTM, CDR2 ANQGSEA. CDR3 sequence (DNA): TGCAGCGTTGAACTTTCGGGATCCTCGTATGGCTACACCTTC. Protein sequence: CSVELSGSSYGYTF. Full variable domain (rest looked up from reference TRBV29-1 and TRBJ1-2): SAVISQKPSRDICQRGTSLTIQCQVDSQVTMMFWYRQQPGQSLTLIATANQGSEATYESGFVIDKFPISRPNLTFSTLTVSNMSPEDSSIYLCSVELSGSSYGYTFGSGTRLTVV.

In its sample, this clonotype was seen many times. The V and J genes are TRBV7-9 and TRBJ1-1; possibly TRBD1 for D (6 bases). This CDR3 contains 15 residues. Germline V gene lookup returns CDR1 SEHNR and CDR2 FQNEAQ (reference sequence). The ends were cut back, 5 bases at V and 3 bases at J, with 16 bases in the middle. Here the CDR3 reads CASSRTGTGDTEAFF. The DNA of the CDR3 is TGTGCCAGCAGCCGTACAGGGACGGGGGACACTGAAGCTTTCTTT.

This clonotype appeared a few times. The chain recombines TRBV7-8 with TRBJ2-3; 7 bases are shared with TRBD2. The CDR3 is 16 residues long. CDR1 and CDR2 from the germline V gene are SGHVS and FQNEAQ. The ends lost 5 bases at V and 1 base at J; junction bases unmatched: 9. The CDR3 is CASSAPGLAGTDTQYF. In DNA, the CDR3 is TGTGCCAGCAGCGCCCCTGGGCTAGCGGGCACAGATACGCAGTATTTT. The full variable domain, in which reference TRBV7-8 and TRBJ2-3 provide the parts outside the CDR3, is GAGVSQSPRYKVAKRGQDVALRCDPISGHVSLFWYQQALGQGPEFLTYFQNEAQLDKSGLPSDRFFAERPEGSVSTLKIQRTQQEDSAVYLCASSAPGLAGTDTQYFGPGTRLTVL.

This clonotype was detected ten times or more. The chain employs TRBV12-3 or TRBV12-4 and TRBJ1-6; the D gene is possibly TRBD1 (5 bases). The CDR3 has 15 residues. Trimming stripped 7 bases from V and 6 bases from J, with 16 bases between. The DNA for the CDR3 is TGTGCCAGCACCCTTGGGGGGTTTATTAATTCACCCCTCCACTTT. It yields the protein CASTLGGFINSPLHF.

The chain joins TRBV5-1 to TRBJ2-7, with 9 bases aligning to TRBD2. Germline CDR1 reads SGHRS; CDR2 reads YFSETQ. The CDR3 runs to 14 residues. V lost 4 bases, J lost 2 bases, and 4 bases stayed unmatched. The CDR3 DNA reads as TGCGCCAGCAGCGGGGGACTAGCTGCCTACGAGCAGTACTTC. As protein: CASSGGLAAYEQYF. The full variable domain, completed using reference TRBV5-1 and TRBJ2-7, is KAGVTQTPRYLIKTRGQQVTLSCSPISGHRSVSWYQQTPGQGLQFLFEYFSETQRNKGNFPGRFSGRQFSNSRSEMNVSTLELGDSALYLCASSGGLAAYEQYFGPGTRLTVT.

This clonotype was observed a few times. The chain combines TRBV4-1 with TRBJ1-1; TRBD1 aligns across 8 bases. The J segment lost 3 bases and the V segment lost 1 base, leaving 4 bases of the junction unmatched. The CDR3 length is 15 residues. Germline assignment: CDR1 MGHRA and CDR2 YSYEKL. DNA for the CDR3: TGCGCCAGCAGCCAAGCGATGACAGGGGACACTGAAGCTTTCTTT. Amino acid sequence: CASSQAMTGDTEAFF.

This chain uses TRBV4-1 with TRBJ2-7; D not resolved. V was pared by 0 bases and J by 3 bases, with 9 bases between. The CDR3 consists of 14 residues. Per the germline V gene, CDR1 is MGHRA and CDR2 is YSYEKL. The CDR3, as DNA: TGCGCCAGCAGCCAAGAAGTAGTGGGCTACGAGCAGTACTTC. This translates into CASSQEVVGYEQYF.